There are many counts of the clone carrying this T cell receptor beta chain. This entry comes from a study of T cell repertoires in cytomegalovirus infection. TCRdb independently ran MiXCR on the reads; one entry per CDR3 protein. The sample yields 150,000 to 200,000 distinct CDR3 sequences, 17% seen once. Sample: CD8+ T cells from PBMCs. This receptor was taken from a human donor in good health (CMV status not recorded). Some clones in this sample may be carry-over from other donors' samples.

The DNA of the CDR3 is TGTGCCAGCAGCGTCCGATGGTGGCAGTACTTC. Its translation is CASSVRWWQYF. This chain links TRBV7-2 with TRBJ2-7; unclear D gene. The V end lost 5 bases, the J end lost 9 bases, and 11 bases lay between the germline ends. Germline lookup yields CDR1 SGHTA and CDR2 FQGNSA. This CDR3 region has 11 residues.